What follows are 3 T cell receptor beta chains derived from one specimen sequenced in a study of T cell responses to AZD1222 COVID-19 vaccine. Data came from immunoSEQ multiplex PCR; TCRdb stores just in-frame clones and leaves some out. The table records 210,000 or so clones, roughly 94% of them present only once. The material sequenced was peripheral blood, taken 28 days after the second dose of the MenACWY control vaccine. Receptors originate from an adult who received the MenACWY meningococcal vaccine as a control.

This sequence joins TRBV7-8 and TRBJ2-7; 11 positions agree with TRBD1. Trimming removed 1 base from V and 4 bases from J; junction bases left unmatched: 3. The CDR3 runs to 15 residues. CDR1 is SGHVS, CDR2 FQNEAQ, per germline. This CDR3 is CASSLGTGGWYEQYF. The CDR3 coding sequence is TGTGCCAGCAGCTTAGGGACAGGGGGCTGGTACGAGCAGTACTTC.

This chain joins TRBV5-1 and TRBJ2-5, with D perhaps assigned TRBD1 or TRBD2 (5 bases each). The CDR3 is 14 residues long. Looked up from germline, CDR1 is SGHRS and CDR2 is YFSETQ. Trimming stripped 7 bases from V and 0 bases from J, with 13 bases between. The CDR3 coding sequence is TGCGCCAGCGGGAGTGGGACCAACCAAGAGACCCAGTACTTC. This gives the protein CASGSGTNQETQYF.

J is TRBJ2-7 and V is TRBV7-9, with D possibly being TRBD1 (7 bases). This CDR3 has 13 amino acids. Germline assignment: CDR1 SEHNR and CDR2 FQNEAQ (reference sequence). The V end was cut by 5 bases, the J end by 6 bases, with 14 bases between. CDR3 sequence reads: CASSPDREVEQYF. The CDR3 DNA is TGTGCCAGCAGCCCTGACAGGGAGGTCGAGCAGTACTTC.